This T cell receptor beta chain was identified in a study of blood T cell repertoires in COVID-19. Study-wide background: The analysed material was cDNA or gDNA that came from T cells, B-cell-depleted T cells, or PBMCs.

On this clone itself: Within the sample, other DNA sequences also encode this same CDR3.

In the study's own analysis: Nucleated cell number was recorded as an estimate derived from reference gene primer amplification. Repertoires were generated with immunoSEQ multiplex PCR, while TCRdb's copy carries only in-frame clones and drops some. The V and J calls and clone size come from that table; D and trimming were worked out from the DNA. The repertoire has some 39,000 clones, approximately 91% of them found once; the top ten carry approximately 6%. Germline V gene lookup returns CDR1 MNHEY and CDR2 SVGAGI. V was cut by 5 bases and J by 9 bases, with 14 bases left in between. The CDR3 runs 12 residues.

Material for sequencing was peripheral blood. The sequence was collected from a human donor in a cohort sampled during active COVID-19. V and J are TRBV6-5 and TRBJ2-7, with D perhaps matching TRBD1 (5 bases). CDR3 DNA sequence: TGTGCCAGCAGTAAGCCGGACAACCGGCAGTACTTC. Its translation: CASSKPDNRQYF.